One T cell receptor (beta chain) is described in this entry. Germline CDR1 and CDR2: LGHNT and FRNRAP. The ends lost 9 bases at V and 0 bases at J; junction bases unmatched: 8. This CDR3 region has 15 residues. These data originate in a study of cytomegalovirus exposure and HLA in healthy donors. The PCR was carried out with 60 Vbeta primers and 13 Jbeta primers. Sequenced by immunoSEQ multiplex PCR; TCRdb stores in-frame clones only, minus some. Counted here are about 100,000 clones, about 70% occurring once; the ten biggest clones make up about 2.6%. This chain joins TRBV12-5 and TRBJ2-3, with 8 bases matching TRBD2. The sequence came from a man aged 45-60 years in good health and CMV-seropositive. The sample comprised PBMCs. The DNA of the CDR3 is TGTGCTAGCCGAGGGCTAGCGGGTAGCACAGATACGCAGTATTTT. Translating it yields CASRGLAGSTDTQYF.